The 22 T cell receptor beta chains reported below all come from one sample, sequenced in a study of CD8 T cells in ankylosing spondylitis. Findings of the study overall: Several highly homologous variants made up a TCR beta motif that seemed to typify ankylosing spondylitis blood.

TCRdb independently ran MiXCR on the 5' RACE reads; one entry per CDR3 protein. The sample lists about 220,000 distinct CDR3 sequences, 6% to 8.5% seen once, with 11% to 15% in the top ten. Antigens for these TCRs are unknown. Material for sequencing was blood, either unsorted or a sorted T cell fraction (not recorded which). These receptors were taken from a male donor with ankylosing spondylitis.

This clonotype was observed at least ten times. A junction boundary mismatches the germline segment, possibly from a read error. The CDR3 DNA follows: TGTGCCAGCAGTCCCCCGGGACTGTCGAGTCAGCACTTC. It encodes CASSPPGLSSQHF. The J gene is TRBJ2-7, the V gene TRBV28, with a possible D match to TRBD2 (6 bases). From germline, CDR1 is MDHEN and CDR2 SYDVKM. CDR3 length equals 13 residues.

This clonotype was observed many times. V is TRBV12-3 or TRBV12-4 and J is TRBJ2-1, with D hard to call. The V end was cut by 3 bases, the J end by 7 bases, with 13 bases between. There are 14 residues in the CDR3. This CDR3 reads CASSFGRKFNEQFF. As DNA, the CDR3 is TGTGCCAGCAGTTTCGGGCGGAAGTTTAATGAGCAGTTCTTC.

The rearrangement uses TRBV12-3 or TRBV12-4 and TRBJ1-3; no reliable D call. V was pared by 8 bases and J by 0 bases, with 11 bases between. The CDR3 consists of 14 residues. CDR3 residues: CASRLGRSGNTIYF. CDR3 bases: TGTGCCAGCCGACTGGGCCGCTCTGGAAACACCATATATTTT.

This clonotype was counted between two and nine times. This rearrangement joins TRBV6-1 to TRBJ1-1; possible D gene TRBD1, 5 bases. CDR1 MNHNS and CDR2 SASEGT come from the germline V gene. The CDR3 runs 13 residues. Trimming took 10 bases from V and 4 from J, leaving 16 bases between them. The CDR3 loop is CAIRDTGGTEAFF. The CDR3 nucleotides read TGTGCCATCCGGGATACCGGGGGCACTGAAGCTTTCTTT.

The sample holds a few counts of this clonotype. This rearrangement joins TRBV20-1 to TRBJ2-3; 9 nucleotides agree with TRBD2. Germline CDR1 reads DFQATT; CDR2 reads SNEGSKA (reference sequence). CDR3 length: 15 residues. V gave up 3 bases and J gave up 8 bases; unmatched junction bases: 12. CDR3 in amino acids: CSASGLREGHGTQYF. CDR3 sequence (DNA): TGCAGTGCTAGTGGGTTGCGGGAGGGCCATGGTACGCAGTATTTT.

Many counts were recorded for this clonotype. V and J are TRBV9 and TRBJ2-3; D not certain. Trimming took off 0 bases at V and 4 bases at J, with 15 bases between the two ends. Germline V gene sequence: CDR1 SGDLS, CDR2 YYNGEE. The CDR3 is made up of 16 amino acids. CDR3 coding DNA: TGTGCCAGCAGCGTAGGGATCCTAAGGATCCCAGATACGCAGTATTTT. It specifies CASSVGILRIPDTQYF.

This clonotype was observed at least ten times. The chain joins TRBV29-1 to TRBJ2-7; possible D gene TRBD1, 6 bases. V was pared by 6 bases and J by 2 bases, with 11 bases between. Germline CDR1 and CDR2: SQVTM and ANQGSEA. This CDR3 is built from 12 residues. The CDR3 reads CSVVQGTYEQYF. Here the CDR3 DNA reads TGCAGCGTCGTACAGGGAACCTACGAGCAGTACTTC.

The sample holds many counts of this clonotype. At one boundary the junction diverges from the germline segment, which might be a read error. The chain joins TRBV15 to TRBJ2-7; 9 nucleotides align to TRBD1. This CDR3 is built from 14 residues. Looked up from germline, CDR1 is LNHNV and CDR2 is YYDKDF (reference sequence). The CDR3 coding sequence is TGTGCCACCACCAGACGACAGGGGGTAGGCGAGCAGTACTTC. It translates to CATTRRQGVGEQYF.

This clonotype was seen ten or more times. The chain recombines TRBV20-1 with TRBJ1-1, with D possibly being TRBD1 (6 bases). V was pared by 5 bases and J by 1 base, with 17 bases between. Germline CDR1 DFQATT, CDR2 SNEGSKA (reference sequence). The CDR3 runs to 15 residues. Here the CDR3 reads CSAEGAGAPNTEAFF. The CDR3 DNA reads TGCAGTGCTGAAGGGGCAGGGGCCCCGAACACTGAAGCTTTCTTT.

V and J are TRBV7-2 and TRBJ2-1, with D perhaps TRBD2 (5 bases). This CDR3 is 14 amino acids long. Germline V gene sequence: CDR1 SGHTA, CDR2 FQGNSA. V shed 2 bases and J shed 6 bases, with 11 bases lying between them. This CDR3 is CASSLSGRRNEQFF. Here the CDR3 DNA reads TGTGCCAGCAGCTTAAGTGGGAGACGCAATGAGCAGTTCTTC.

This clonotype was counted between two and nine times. The CDR3 DNA sequence: TGTGCCAGCTCTGGACTGCGGATGAACACTGAAGCTTTCTTT. Protein product: CASSGLRMNTEAFF. The rearrangement uses TRBV6-1 and TRBJ1-1; D call uncertain. Per the germline V gene, CDR1 is MNHNS and CDR2 is SASEGT. The CDR3 consists of 14 residues. Trimming pared 8 bases from V and 0 bases from J, leaving 13 bases between.

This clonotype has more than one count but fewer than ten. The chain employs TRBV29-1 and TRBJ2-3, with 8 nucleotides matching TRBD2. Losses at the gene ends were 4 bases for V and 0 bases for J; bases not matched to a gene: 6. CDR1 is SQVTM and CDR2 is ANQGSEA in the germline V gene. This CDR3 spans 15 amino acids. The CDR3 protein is CSVVGGRMSTDTQYF. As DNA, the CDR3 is TGCAGCGTTGTTGGCGGGAGGATGAGCACAGATACGCAGTATTTT.

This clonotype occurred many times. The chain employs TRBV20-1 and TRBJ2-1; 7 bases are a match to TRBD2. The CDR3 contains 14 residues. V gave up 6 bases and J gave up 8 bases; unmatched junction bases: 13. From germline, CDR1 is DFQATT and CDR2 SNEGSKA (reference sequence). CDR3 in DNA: TGCAGTGCCCCTCCCCAGCGGGAAGGTGATGAGCAGTTCTTC. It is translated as CSAPPQREGDEQFF.

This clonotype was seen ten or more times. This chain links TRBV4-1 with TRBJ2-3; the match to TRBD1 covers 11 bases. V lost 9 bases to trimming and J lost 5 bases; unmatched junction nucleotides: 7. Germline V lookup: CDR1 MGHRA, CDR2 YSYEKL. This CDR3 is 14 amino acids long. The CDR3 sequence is CASSGTGGIDTQYF. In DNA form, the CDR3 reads TGCGCCAGTTCCGGGACAGGGGGTATAGATACGCAGTATTTT.

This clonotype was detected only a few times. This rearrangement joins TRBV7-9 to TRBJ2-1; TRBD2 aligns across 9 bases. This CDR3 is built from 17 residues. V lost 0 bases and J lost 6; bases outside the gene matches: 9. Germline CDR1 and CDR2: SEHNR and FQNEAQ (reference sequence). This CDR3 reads CASSLALRAGGGNEQFF. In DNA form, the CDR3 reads TGTGCCAGCAGCTTAGCGCTACGAGCGGGGGGCGGCAATGAGCAGTTCTTC. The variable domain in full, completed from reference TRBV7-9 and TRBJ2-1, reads DTGVSQNPRHKITKRGQNVTFRCDPISEHNRLYWYRQTLGQGPEFLTYFQNEAQLEKSRLLSDRFSAERPKGSFSTLEIQRTEQGDSAMYLCASSLALRAGGGNEQFFGPGTRLTVL.

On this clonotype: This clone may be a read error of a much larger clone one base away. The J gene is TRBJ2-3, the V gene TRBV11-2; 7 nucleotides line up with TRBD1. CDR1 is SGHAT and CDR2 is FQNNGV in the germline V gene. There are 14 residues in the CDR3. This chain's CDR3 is CTSSSTGAADTQYF. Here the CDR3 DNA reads TGTACCAGCAGCTCAACAGGGGCGGCAGATACGCAGTATTTT.

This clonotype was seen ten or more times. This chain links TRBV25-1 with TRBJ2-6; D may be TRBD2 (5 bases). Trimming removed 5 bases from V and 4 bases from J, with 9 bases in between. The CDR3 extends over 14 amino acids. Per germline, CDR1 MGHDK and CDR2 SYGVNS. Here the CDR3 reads CASSTDLGANVLTF. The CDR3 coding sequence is TGTGCCAGCAGTACGGACTTGGGGGCCAACGTCCTGACTTTC.

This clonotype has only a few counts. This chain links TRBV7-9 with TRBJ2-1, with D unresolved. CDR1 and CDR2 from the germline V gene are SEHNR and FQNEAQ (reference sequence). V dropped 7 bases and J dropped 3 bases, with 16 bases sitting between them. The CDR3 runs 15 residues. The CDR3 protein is CASTLGINLYNEQFF. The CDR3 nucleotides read TGTGCCAGCACCCTTGGTATAAATCTCTACAATGAGCAGTTCTTC.

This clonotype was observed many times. The CDR3 coding sequence is TGCGCCAGCAGCTTGTCGGGGAAATACAATGAGCAGTTCTTC. Protein product: CASSLSGKYNEQFF. The V call is TRBV5-1, the J call TRBJ2-1; tentative D call: TRBD2 (5 bases). Germline V gene sequence: CDR1 SGHRS, CDR2 YFSETQ. CDR3 length: 14 residues. V was trimmed by 1 base and J by 4 bases, leaving 9 bases between them. Combining the CDR3 with reference TRBV5-1 and TRBJ2-1 gives the whole variable domain KAGVTQTPRYLIKTRGQQVTLSCSPISGHRSVSWYQQTPGQGLQFLFEYFSETQRNKGNFPGRFSGRQFSNSRSEMNVSTLELGDSALYLCASSLSGKYNEQFFGPGTRLTVL.

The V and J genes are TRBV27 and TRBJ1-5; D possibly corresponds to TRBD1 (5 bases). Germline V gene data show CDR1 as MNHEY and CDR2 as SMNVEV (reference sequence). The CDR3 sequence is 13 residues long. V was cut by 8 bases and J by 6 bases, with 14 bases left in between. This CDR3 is CASARVWSQPQHF. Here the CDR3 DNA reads TGTGCCAGCGCCAGGGTTTGGAGTCAGCCCCAGCATTTT.

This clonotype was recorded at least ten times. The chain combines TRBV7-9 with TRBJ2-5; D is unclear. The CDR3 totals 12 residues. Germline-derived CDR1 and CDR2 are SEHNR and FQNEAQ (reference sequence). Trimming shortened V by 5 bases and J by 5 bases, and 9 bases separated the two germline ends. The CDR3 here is CASSPVLETQYF. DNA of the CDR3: TGTGCCAGCAGCCCCGTTTTGGAGACCCAGTACTTC.

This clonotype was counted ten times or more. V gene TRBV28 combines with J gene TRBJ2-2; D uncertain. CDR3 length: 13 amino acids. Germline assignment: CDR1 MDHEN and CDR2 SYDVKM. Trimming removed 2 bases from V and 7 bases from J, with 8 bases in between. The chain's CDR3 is CASSLGGNGELFF. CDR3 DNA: TGTGCCAGCAGTTTAGGTGGGAACGGGGAGCTGTTTTTT.